These 21 T cell receptor beta chains originate from one sample sequenced in a study of T-cell memory formation after mild COVID-19. TCRdb redid the calling of the 5' RACE reads with MiXCR, one entry per CDR3 protein. The repertoire holds 250,000 to 400,000 distinct CDR3 sequences, with roughly 13% as singletons. The sample consisted of PBMCs or a T cell subset sorted from them (not recorded which). The receptors originated from a man younger than 30 who had mild COVID-19 (a few samples of this study predate the infection). Cell type and time point are not known.

This clonotype was detected a few times. The chain couples TRBV7-9 to TRBJ2-3, with a weak D call TRBD2 (6 bases). The V gene lost 5 bases and the J gene lost 6 bases, with 24 bases spanning the gap. Per germline, CDR1 SEHNR and CDR2 FQNEAQ (reference sequence). The CDR3 is made up of 17 amino acids. The CDR3 DNA follows: TGTGCCAGCAGCCCAGGGTCAGTAGCGGTTCCCCCCGATACGCAGTATTTT. This encodes CASSPGSVAVPPDTQYF.

This clonotype has just a few counts. This chain uses TRBV4-3 with TRBJ2-1; D ambiguous. This CDR3 has 15 amino acids. The germline gives CDR1 LGHNA, CDR2 YSLEER. V was clipped by 4 bases and J by 5 bases, with 15 bases between them. Here the CDR3 reads CASSLDRAGDNEQFF. The DNA of the CDR3 is TGCGCCAGCAGCCTAGACCGGGCCGGCGACAATGAGCAGTTCTTC.

The rearrangement links TRBV5-4 to TRBJ2-7; D not resolved. The V gene's germline CDR1 is SGHNT and CDR2 YYREEE (reference sequence). V was clipped by 4 bases and J by 0 bases, with 11 bases between them. The CDR3 loop spans 14 amino acids. The CDR3 here is CASSQGPSSYEQYV. The CDR3 coding sequence is TGTGCCAGCAGCCAAGGACCGAGCTCCTACGAGCAGTACGTC.

The rearrangement joins TRBV3-1 to TRBJ1-1, with unresolved D. Trimming left V 3 bases short and J 0 bases short, with 8 bases between. Looked up from germline, CDR1 is LGHDT and CDR2 is YNNKEL (reference sequence). This CDR3 has 14 residues. In DNA, the CDR3 is TGTGCCAGCAGCCACGGGCCGATGAACACTGAAGCTTTCTTT. This sequence encodes CASSHGPMNTEAFF.

The V gene is TRBV9, the J gene TRBJ2-1, with 8 bases aligning to TRBD2. V shed 3 bases and J 1 base; nucleotides not matched to a gene: 6. CDR1 and CDR2 (germline): SGDLS, YYNGEE. The CDR3 is made up of 16 amino acids. DNA for the CDR3: TGTGCCAGCAGCGCCCGTAGCGGGGCATCCTACAATGAGCAGTTCTTC. The encoded protein is CASSARSGASYNEQFF.

The V gene is TRBV27, the J gene TRBJ2-1; D ambiguous. Trimming left V 3 bases short and J 0 bases short, with 6 bases between. Germline CDR1 reads MNHEY; CDR2 reads SMNVEV (reference sequence). The CDR3 runs 14 residues. Written as DNA, the CDR3 is TGTGCCAGCAGTTTCACAGTCTCCTACAATGAGCAGTTCTTC. Its translation is CASSFTVSYNEQFF.

J is TRBJ2-1 and V is TRBV9; D not certain. Deletions cut 4 bases from V and 7 bases from J, with 15 bases between. This CDR3 contains 14 residues. CDR1 is SGDLS, CDR2 YYNGEE, per germline. Here the CDR3 DNA reads TGTGCCAGCAGCCCTCACCACGCGAGGAATGAGCAGTTCTTC. Amino acids: CASSPHHARNEQFF.

This clonotype was recorded a few times. The chain joins TRBV4-1 to TRBJ1-1; the D is unclear. V was cut by 1 base and J by 8 bases, with 5 bases left in between. The CDR3 is 11 amino acids. Germline CDR1 MGHRA, CDR2 YSYEKL. As DNA, the CDR3 is TGCGCCAGCAGCCAAGGGAAGGAAGCTTTCTTT. It specifies CASSQGKEAFF.

The chain couples TRBV6-2 or TRBV6-3 to TRBJ2-1; D is ambiguous. Germline V CDR1 and CDR2: MNHEY, SVGEGT. The CDR3 runs to 19 residues. V was shortened by 2 bases and J by 4 bases, with 24 bases between the two germline ends. CDR3 amino acids: CASSYAWVSDPQGYNEQFF. The CDR3 DNA follows: TGTGCCAGCAGTTACGCTTGGGTTTCCGACCCGCAAGGTTACAATGAGCAGTTCTTC.

This clonotype was seen a few times. The genes are TRBV4-1 and TRBJ2-7; D may be TRBD1 or TRBD2 (6 bases each). Trimming removed 4 bases from V and 6 bases from J, with 28 bases in between. Germline loops: CDR1 MGHRA, CDR2 YSYEKL. This CDR3 spans 18 amino acids. CDR3 nucleotides: TGCGCCAGCAGCCCGCTGGGACTCCAGGGGTTCGGCGGTTCCGAGCAGTACGTC. Protein sequence: CASSPLGLQGFGGSEQYV.

This clonotype was seen a handful of times. The CDR3 protein is CASSTTGSGNTIYF. The CDR3 DNA sequence: TGCGCCAGCAGCACGACAGGGTCCGGAAACACCATATATTTT. The chain joins TRBV5-1 to TRBJ1-3; TRBD1 agrees at 7 bases. Germline V gene data show CDR1 as SGHRS and CDR2 as YFSETQ. V was clipped by 4 bases and J by 4 bases; unmatched bases: 5. The CDR3 consists of 14 residues.

This clonotype was observed many times. This chain joins TRBV6-5 and TRBJ2-2; 9 positions agree with TRBD2. The CDR3 sequence is 20 residues long. The J segment lost 3 bases and the V segment lost 5 bases, leaving 19 bases of the junction unmatched. CDR1 MNHEY and CDR2 SVGAGI come from the germline V gene. CDR3 sequence: CASSREGTSSLPGDTGELFF. CDR3 nucleotide sequence: TGTGCCAGCAGTCGGGAGGGGACTAGCTCTCTGCCTGGGGACACCGGGGAGCTGTTTTTT.

The rearrangement links TRBV3-1 to TRBJ1-1; D is perhaps TRBD1 (5 bases). Germline lookup yields CDR1 LGHDT and CDR2 YNNKEL (reference sequence). The CDR3 length is 13 residues. Trimming pared 3 bases from V and 5 bases from J, leaving 10 bases between. The CDR3 spells CASSQGPETEAFF. CDR3 DNA: TGTGCCAGCAGCCAGGGGCCGGAGACTGAAGCTTTCTTT.

The chain couples TRBV14 to TRBJ2-3, with no clear D. Germline CDR1 and CDR2: SGHDN and FVKESK. The germline V and J ends were trimmed by 1 base and 11 bases, with 10 bases remaining between them. This CDR3 is built from 12 residues. The CDR3 reads CASSQGRQKQYF. The CDR3 DNA reads as TGTGCCAGCAGCCAAGGACGGCAAAAGCAGTATTTT. Variable domain in full (rest from reference TRBV14 and TRBJ2-3): EAGVTQFPSHSVIEKGQTVTLRCDPISGHDNLYWYRRVMGKEIKFLLHFVKESKQDESGMPNNRFLAERTGGTYSTLKVQPAELEDSGVYFCASSQGRQKQYFGPGTRLTVL.

The gene calls are TRBV6-1 and TRBJ2-3; no definite D call. The ends were cut back, 3 bases at V and 5 bases at J, with 9 bases in the middle. The CDR3 is 13 residues long. Germline V gene lookup returns CDR1 MNHNS and CDR2 SASEGT. The CDR3: CASSEMWGDTQYF. The CDR3 nucleotides read TGTGCCAGCAGTGAGATGTGGGGAGATACGCAGTATTTT.

The V call is TRBV5-1, the J call TRBJ2-3; unclear D gene. This CDR3 has 13 amino acids. CDR1 is SGHRS and CDR2 is YFSETQ in the germline V gene. V was pared by 4 bases and J by 3 bases, with 9 bases between. CDR3 region: CASSPKLTDTQYF. CDR3 DNA sequence: TGCGCCAGCAGCCCCAAATTAACAGATACGCAGTATTTT.

The V gene is TRBV7-2, the J gene TRBJ2-1; D ambiguous. CDR3 length: 15 residues. The germline V gene has CDR1 SGHTA and CDR2 FQGNSA. V lost 1 base and J lost 3, with 10 bases in between. The CDR3 spells CASSLERSDYNEQFF. The CDR3 nucleotides read TGTGCCAGCAGCTTAGAGAGGTCGGACTACAATGAGCAGTTCTTC. The variable domain in full, with the rest retrieved from reference TRBV7-2 and TRBJ2-1, is GAGVSQSPSNKVTEKGKDVELRCDPISGHTALYWYRQSLGQGLEFLIYFQGNSAPDKSGLPSDRFSAERTGGSVSTLTIQRTQQEDSAVYLCASSLERSDYNEQFFGPGTRLTVL.

The rearrangement uses TRBV29-1 and TRBJ1-3; no firm D call. Germline lookup yields CDR1 SQVTM and CDR2 ANQGSEA. This CDR3 is built from 13 residues. V was pared by 6 bases and J by 0 bases, with 9 bases between. CDR3 sequence: CSVNSRSGNTIYF. CDR3 sequence (DNA): TGCAGCGTAAACTCCCGCTCTGGAAACACCATATATTTT.

There are a few counts of this clonotype. The chain has TRBV11-2 and TRBJ2-1; D unclear. The germline V gene encodes CDR1 SGHAT and CDR2 FQNNGV. The CDR3 contains 20 residues. Trimming pared 5 bases from V and 0 bases from J, leaving 26 bases between. CDR3 nucleotide sequence: TGTGCCAGCAGCCCCTCGGGCAGGCGGACCTTCCTAAGCTCCTACAATGAGCAGTTCTTC. Amino acids: CASSPSGRRTFLSSYNEQFF.

V gene TRBV12-3 or TRBV12-4 combines with J gene TRBJ1-1, with 7 bases fitting TRBD1. V lost 2 bases to trimming and J lost 1 base; unmatched junction nucleotides: 7. This CDR3 is 16 amino acids long. This CDR3 reads CASSLFPGQTNTEAFF. Written as DNA, the CDR3 is TGTGCCAGCAGTTTATTCCCGGGACAGACGAACACTGAAGCTTTCTTT.

This clonotype was seen at least ten times. The chain employs TRBV5-5 and TRBJ1-1, with TRBD1 matching 10 bases. This CDR3 is built from 15 residues. The germline V gene has CDR1 SGHKS and CDR2 YYEKEE (reference sequence). V trimming: 3 bases; J trimming: 3 bases; junction bases outside the gene matches: 5. The CDR3 loop is CASSSRTGGYTEAFF. The DNA of the CDR3 is TGTGCCAGCAGCTCCAGGACAGGGGGTTACACTGAAGCTTTCTTT.